This T cell receptor (beta chain) was observed in a study of cytomegalovirus exposure and HLA in healthy donors. This clone was seen more than once but under ten times. No antigen is known for it. Primers for the PCR totalled 60 Vbeta and 13 Jbeta. TCRdb's table, derived via immunoSEQ multiplex PCR, lists solely in-frame clones and lacks some. The sample has some 190,000 clones, more than 70% seen once. Overall study findings and caveats: Upon later analysis, HLA-associated TCR beta chains proved more clonally expanded than other, equally common chains. The study found most TCR sequences rare, yet found some public TCRs in many donors.

This TCR derives from a woman aged 40-49 years in good health and CMV-seronegative. The specimen was PBMCs.

The CDR3 sequence is CASSRVGSYEQYV. In nucleotides, the CDR3 is TGTGCCAGCAGCCGGGTCGGCTCCTACGAGCAGTACGTC. The chain employs TRBV5-6 and TRBJ2-7, with unresolved D. The CDR3 contains 13 residues. The V and J ends lost 4 bases and 0 bases respectively, with 8 bases between them. The V gene's germline CDR1 is SGHDT and CDR2 YYEEEE.